A selection of T cell receptor beta chains follows, all from one sample in a study of control samples from healthy donors and cancer patients. Some clones are missing from TCRdb's copy, which holds only in-frame ones; the method was immunoSEQ multiplex PCR. The top ten clones hold 13% of a sample with about 27,000 clones, approximately 91% of them seen once. Sequencing was done on a sample of PBMCs. Receptors originate from a man over 45 with lung cancer. Each CDR3 is given without its conserved first and last residue.

TRBV13,TRBJ1-1,14,ASSSGTGGLNTEAF
TRBV2,TRBJ1-1,13,ASSEVAAGNTEAF
TRBV7-2,TRBJ1-5,13,ASSFSGTGLQPQH
TRBV28,TRBJ1-1,11,ASSIIRDNEVF
TRBV30,TRBJ2-7,12,AGMFTGEGYEQY
TRBV29-1,TRBJ2-1,11,SVEKSGVNEQF
TRBV7-2,TRBJ1-3,13,ASSSIRGSGNTIY
TRBV6-1,TRBJ1-5,12,ASSHDRGDQPQH
TRBV20-1,TRBJ2-3,13,SASPRGGSTDTQY
TRBV4-3,TRBJ1-4,12,ASSQEGLGEKLF
TRBV21-1,TRBJ2-7,11,ASSGTSIHEQY